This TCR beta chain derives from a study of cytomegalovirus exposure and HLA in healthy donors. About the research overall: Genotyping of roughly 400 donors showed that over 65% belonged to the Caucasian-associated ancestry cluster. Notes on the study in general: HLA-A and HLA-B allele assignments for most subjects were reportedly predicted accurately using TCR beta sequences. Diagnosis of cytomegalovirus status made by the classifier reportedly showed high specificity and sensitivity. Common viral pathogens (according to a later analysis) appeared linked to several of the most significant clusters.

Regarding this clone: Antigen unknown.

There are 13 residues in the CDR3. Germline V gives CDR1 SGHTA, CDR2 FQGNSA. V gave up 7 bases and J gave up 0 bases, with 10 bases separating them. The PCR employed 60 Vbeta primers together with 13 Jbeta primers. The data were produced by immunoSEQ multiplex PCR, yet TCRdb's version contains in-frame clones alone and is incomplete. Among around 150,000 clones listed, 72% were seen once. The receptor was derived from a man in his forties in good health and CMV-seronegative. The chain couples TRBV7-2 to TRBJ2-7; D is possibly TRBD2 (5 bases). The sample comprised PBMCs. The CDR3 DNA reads TGTGCCAGCAACCGGGATGGCTCCTACGAGCAGTACTTC. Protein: CASNRDGSYEQYF. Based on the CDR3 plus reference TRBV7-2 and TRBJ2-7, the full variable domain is GAGVSQSPSNKVTEKGKDVELRCDPISGHTALYWYRQSLGQGLEFLIYFQGNSAPDKSGLPSDRFSAERTGGSVSTLTIQRTQQEDSAVYLCASNRDGSYEQYFGPGTRLTVT.